This TCR beta chain was identified during a study of T cell responses to AZD1222 COVID-19 vaccine. As regards this clone: The antigen remains unidentified.

TCRdb's copy holds only in-frame clones and misses some; the assay was immunoSEQ multiplex PCR. Among about 97,000 clones listed, 80% to 90% were seen once. Study-level results: Repertoire sampling happened only post peak T cell response. Donors were mostly white British, more females; clonal diversity possibly underestimated.

The sample in question was peripheral blood, obtained on day 0 of AZD1222 vaccination. The clonotype originates from an adult in good health.

CDR3 in DNA: TGTGCCAGCAGCCCCCTAGATACGCAGTATTTT. Translated, it gives CASSPLDTQYF. V and J are TRBV11-2 and TRBJ2-3; D is unresolved. The V gene's germline CDR1 is SGHAT and CDR2 FQNNGV. V was clipped by 5 bases and J by 5 bases, with 5 bases between them. The CDR3 loop spans 11 amino acids. The full variable domain, completed using reference TRBV11-2 and TRBJ2-3, is EAGVAQSPRYKIIEKRQSVAFWCNPISGHATLYWYQQILGQGPKLLIQFQNNGVVDDSQLPKDRFSAERLKGVDSTLKIQPAKLEDSAVYLCASSPLDTQYFGPGTRLTVL.